This T cell receptor (beta chain) comes out of a study of cytomegalovirus exposure and HLA in healthy donors (dated by TCRdb to the late 2010s). In terms of the full investigation: According to an earlier analysis of several hundred of the donors, some 180 million T cells yielded roughly 110 million unique TCR beta sequences and about 300 Gb of sequence data. All discovery cohort repertoires had been generated using a single sequencing platform. Among the roughly 390 genotyped donors, around 81% belonged to the genetic ancestry cluster associated with self-reported Caucasian donors. To decide whether each TCR beta V gene segment behaved as functional or pseudogenic, an earlier analysis of some 570 of the donors relied on high-throughput TCR beta sequencing. The number of donors typed differed by locus, with about 629-630 for A, B, C, DRB1 and DQB1, roughly 520 for DQA1, about 610 for DPA1, and some 440 for DPB1. About 280 gigabases of sequencing data and 70 million to 85 million unique TCR sequences were included in an early release covering 550 to 650 HLA-typed donors. Class I and class II HLA loci were covered by the typing at four-digit resolution. In addition to the first cohort of several hundred subjects, a separate validation cohort of 120 different subjects was used. A later analysis re-analyzed previously published TCR beta repertoires from 550 to 700 donors and added high-resolution HLA genotyping to study TCR occurrence patterns. The study was designed to test whether signatures of past pathogen exposure could be identified by cataloging public T cell receptors. Rather than drawing on any new phenotypic data, the later analysis identified candidate immune exposures from TCR beta sequences and the way those sequences occurred across donors. Across around 400 genotyped donors of the cohort, an average of about 240,000 unique TCR beta nucleotide sequences per donor were sequenced, and roughly a sixth of those sequences were non-productive. Because of strong linkage in the cohort, roughly five DR-DQ haplotypes were treated as single units for association and clustering. In a later genetic analysis, genome-wide SNP genotypes for about 55% of the roughly 670 donors were used, and that subset was treated as a discovery cohort. Donor age, sex, ethnicity and CMV serostatus were compiled alongside the repertoire data. The study profiled the T cell repertoires of hundreds of subjects by immunosequencing and related them to cytomegalovirus serostatus. The study combined high-throughput TCR immunosequencing, statistical association of individual TCRs with disease status, and machine learning to predict cytomegalovirus infection status. The investigation overall reported the following: The authors suggested that the approach could potentially be generalized to other disease states and immunological phenotypes. Because the 87-base-pair reads could not distinguish some IMGT-functional V segments, including TRBV6-2 and TRBV6-3, those segments were excluded. In the study, some 160 TCR beta chains were listed as associated with cytomegalovirus. According to a later analysis, most CMV-associated TCR beta chains appeared to be HLA-restricted, and the HLA associations seemed to be driven largely by CMV exposure. For the cohort, immune exposure information was limited to CMV serostatus. Linkage disequilibrium might explain the correlated functional status among segregating V segments, but an unknown experimental factor could not be ruled out. This cohort had only TCR beta chains sequenced, and the lack of alpha or paired-chain data limited which features could be detected. Specific HLA alleles were associated with 16,951 TCR beta sequences at a false discovery rate of 0.05 in a later analysis. When HLA alleles, especially DR and DQ, strongly co-occurred, attributing TCR associations to individual alleles was difficult. In vitro tests confirmed that three of the cytomegalovirus-associated TCR beta chains recognize cytomegalovirus antigens. A further reported finding was that TCR beta sequences accurately predicted the HLA-A and HLA-B alleles for most subjects in the first cohort. A cluster of highly shared sequence variants was judged likely to be a technical artifact of the sequencing pipeline. According to a later genetic analysis, donors in an Asian-associated ancestry cluster had fewer N-insertions in productive TCRs than the approximately 670-donor mean. An association between a missense DCLRE1C variant and V-gene and J-gene trimming of TCR beta chains was found in a later genetic analysis and replicated in an independent cohort. Across donors, most TCR sequences were observed very rarely, whereas some public TCRs were present in many individuals. The classifier was reported to diagnose cytomegalovirus status with high specificity and sensitivity in both the original cohort and the validation cohort. The earlier analysis of some 540 of the donors excluded over 15 rarely observed V segments, including chromosome 9 orphons, because counts were too low. According to a later analysis, TCR association rates differed among HLA loci, with DRB1 alleles showing the most associated TCRs and HLA-C alleles showing the fewest. A later analysis reported that several top co-occurrence clusters appeared linked to parvovirus B19, influenza, CMV and Epstein-Barr virus. Because HLA typing was unavailable for some donors at each locus, only the typed subset was used in association tests. Broadly in line with IMGT annotations, most TCR beta V segments showed up in productive rearrangements about 87% or about 30% of the time in an earlier analysis of approximately 600 of the donors. Sequencing depth was assumed to be roughly uniform across donors in the presence/absence analyses, though that assumption may not hold. In a later analysis, HLA-associated TCR beta chains showed more clonal expansion and lower generation probabilities than non-associated chains that were equally common.

Details on this clone: Its antigen specificity is not known. Per-nucleotide qualities are absent, and no much larger clonotype sits a single base away.

V and J are truncated by 3 bases and 8 bases respectively, leaving an intervening sequence of 16 bases. The CDR3 sequence holds 14 residues, the cysteine and phenylalanine included. CDR3 DNA is the only sequence kept; it has 42 bases, read in frame from the first base. Via the germline V gene, CDR1 is KGHSH and CDR2 LQKENI. The library relied on the immunoSEQ multiplex PCR assay. A mixture of 60 forward primers for TCR Vbeta segments and 13 reverse primers for TCR Jbeta segments was used in the multiplex PCR. The CDR3 region of rearranged TCR beta genes was amplified from genomic DNA by a multiplex PCR assay. On the Illumina HiSeq System, the amplified TCR beta libraries were sequenced as 87-base-pair reads. Processing in the source paper ran as follows. Across the 640 or so repertoires, a later analysis counted some 81 million unique TCR beta chains, approximately 10 million of which were shared by at least two donors. Raw reads were error-corrected and collapsed into unique sequences by a nearest-neighbor algorithm in which closely related sequences were merged to remove PCR and sequencing errors. To assign V, D and J gene segments, CDR3 sequences were aligned to IMGT reference sequences. For a sequence to be retained, at least a six-nucleotide match to both a V gene segment and a J gene segment was required. A rearrangement was called productive if the CDR3 had no stop codons and remained in frame with V and J, and every other rearrangement was called non-productive. CDR3 was defined according to IMGT convention as the region running from the second conserved V-encoded cysteine to the conserved J-encoded phenylalanine. The earlier analysis of about 530 of the donors excluded any sequence lacking an unambiguous match to a single V gene segment. An earlier analysis of 587 of the donors classified V segments as functional when productive rearrangements were above 56.7% and as segregating when the standard deviation between donors was above 5%. A statistical classification framework was built to diagnose cytomegalovirus status from the catalog of TCR beta chain sequences. A later analysis assigned V and J genes by comparing TCR nucleotide sequences with IMGT/GENE-DB human TR gene sequences. A later analysis assigned CDR3 sequences and most-parsimonious VDJ recombination scenarios with the TCRdist pipeline. A later analysis defined each TCR beta chain by its CDR3 amino acid sequence plus V-gene family, and excluded reads lacking a unique V-gene family. In a later analysis, fewer than 600 highly shared, low-generation-probability nucleotide sequences were removed to address suspected cross-contamination and a sequencing artifact. For each public chain, a later analysis derived a clonal expansion index from normalized ranks of inferred template counts within each repertoire. In a later analysis, generation probabilities were computed with a VDJ recombination model fitted to out-of-frame rearrangements, and the resulting probabilities were checked against IGoR. Hypergeometric tests were used in a later analysis to score TCR-TCR, TCR-HLA and TCR-CMV co-occurrence, with a repertoire-size bias correction applied to the TCR pairs. A later analysis estimated false discovery rates by permuting HLA or CMV assignments 20 times. A later analysis grouped co-occurring TCRs with DBSCAN, adding TCRdist sequence similarity when clustering within HLA-allele-positive subsets. Repertoires with fewer than 30,000 or more than 120,000 public chains were left out of co-occurrence clustering, as were a few repertoires with anomalous nucleotide sharing. Not all clones reach the TCRdb copy of this immuneACCESS table, which keeps in-frame sequences only. Checked studies attribute under half of the gap to unresolved V genes and leave the rest unexplained. That table supplies the V and J calls and clone size; D and trimming were determined from the DNA. This sample gives over 250,000 clones in total; more than 80% of them show up just once. The ten top clones hold around 4.2% of the sample.

The cohort comprised fewer than 700 healthy bone marrow donors. All cohort members were sampled while nominally healthy, although unrecorded immune exposures were likely present. The donor was CMV seropositive and belonged to the group of more than 250 seropositive cohort members. A peripheral blood sample was collected from each donor, and TCR beta sequencing was performed on peripheral blood mononuclear cells. The Qiagen DNeasy Blood Extraction Kit was used to extract genomic DNA from the blood cell samples. Sequencing was carried out using PBMCs. In this chain, TRBV18 is recombined with TRBJ1-2; 6 matching bases give a weak D call of TRBD1. The clonotype comes from a man aged 40-55 years in good health and CMV-seropositive. The sequence in DNA is TGTGCCAGCTCACCGACGACAGGAGAAGGCGGCTACACCTTC. The encoded protein is CASSPTTGEGGYTF.